This paragraph reports one TCR beta chain. The data stem from a study of monozygotic twins with inflammatory bowel disease. Germline V gene data show CDR1 as DFQATT and CDR2 as SNEGSKA (reference sequence). The CDR3 is 15 residues long. TCRalpha and TCRbeta cDNA went through nested PCRs of approximately 17 and 9 cycles, two in total. TCRdb reanalyzed the 5' RACE reads, giving one entry per CDR3 protein sequence and no DNA. The sample has about 210,000 distinct CDR3 sequences. V is TRBV20-1 and J is TRBJ2-3. This receptor was taken from a human donor with ulcerative colitis or Crohn's disease, or a healthy co-twin of an affected twin (not recorded which). The source material was blood. The CDR3 loop reads CSASIAERGTDTQYF.